This T cell receptor (beta chain) comes out of a study of identical twins' blood T cells. Concerning this clonotype itself: Antigen: not known. A much larger clonotype is one base distant, so this may be a read error.

Study-level findings and limits: Twins shared more top CDR3 clonotypes than unrelated donors did. Twin similarity might stem from environmental factors, not only genetics.

Under the authors' procedure: Each library had roughly 2.2 to 4 million CDR3 reads and about 85,000 to nearly 550,000 clonotypes. In TCRdb, the 5' RACE reads were re-called with MiXCR into one record per CDR3 protein. For this entry, the V and J calls and clone size follow TCRdb and not the study's own pipeline. In the table there are 300,000 to 450,000 distinct CDR3 sequences, over 25% of which are singletons. Trimming shortened V by 7 bases and J by 4 bases, and 14 bases separated the two germline ends. This CDR3 contains 13 residues. Germline V gene data show CDR1 as SQVTM and CDR2 as ANQGSEA. V usage is TRBV29-1 and J usage is TRBJ2-1; perhaps TRBD2 as D (6 bases). The specimen was PBMCs. The sequence was collected from a woman aged 18-49 years in good health. This chain's CDR3 is CSARYGSYNEQFF. CDR3 bases: TGCAGCGCCCGCTACGGGAGTTACAATGAGCAGTTCTTC.